This T cell receptor beta chain derives from a study of blood T cell repertoires in COVID-19. For the study at large: The United States, Italy and Spain provided the acute and convalescent COVID-19 samples. From T cells, B-cell-depleted T cells, or PBMCs came the material, which was cDNA or gDNA.

Authors' processing steps: Reference gene primer amplification yielded estimated nucleated cell counts. Generated by immunoSEQ multiplex PCR, the TCRdb table keeps only in-frame clones and is missing some. Clonal size and the V and J genes are those of that table, whereas D and trimming came from the DNA. The profile shows about 360,000 clones, 86% of them singletons. The Seattle patients, enrolled during active infection, were followed longitudinally. This CDR3 comprises 13 residues. The V end was cut by 5 bases, the J end by 3 bases, with 11 bases between. Looked up from germline, CDR1 is SEHNR and CDR2 is FQNEAQ (reference sequence).

This sequence joins TRBV7-9 and TRBJ2-7, with D possibly TRBD2 on 6 matching bases. The sequenced sample was peripheral blood. This sequence originates from a woman aged 55-70 years with COVID-19, enrolled during active disease. The DNA for the CDR3 is TGTGCCAGCAGCGTAGGGACTTACTACGAGCAGTACTTC. Translating it yields CASSVGTYYEQYF.